The 30 T cell receptor beta chains below were found in one sample sequenced in a study of blood T cell repertoires in COVID-19. The data were produced by immunoSEQ multiplex PCR, yet TCRdb's version contains in-frame clones alone and is incomplete. Of over 600,000 clones in the sample, just under 90% were seen once. Sequencing input: peripheral blood. All receptors derive from a woman younger than 35 with acute or convalescent COVID-19.

V gene TRBV6-4 combines with J gene TRBJ1-6, with D possibly TRBD1 on 5 matching bases. The length of the CDR3 is 15 residues. Trimming removed 3 bases from V and 10 bases from J, with 16 bases in between. Germline V gene sequence: CDR1 MRHNA, CDR2 SNTAGT. CDR3 amino acids: CASSEGPWGESPLHF. DNA of the CDR3: TGTGCCAGCAGTGAGGGGCCTTGGGGGGAGTCACCCCTCCACTTT.

For this clone: The same CDR3 also results from other DNA sequences found in this sample. This chain uses TRBV4-2 with TRBJ1-1; D possibly corresponds to TRBD1 (5 bases). V was shortened by 3 bases and J by 3 bases, with 14 bases between the two germline ends. The germline V gene has CDR1 LGHNA and CDR2 YNFKEQ. This CDR3 region has 15 residues. CDR3 region: CASSQGWGRDTEAFF. CDR3 DNA sequence: TGTGCCAGCAGCCAGGGCTGGGGCAGGGACACTGAAGCTTTCTTT.

This clone was found once. This chain connects TRBV6-2 or TRBV6-3 to TRBJ1-1, with 7 bases fitting TRBD1. The junction had 10 bases not matched to a gene; V was cut back by 4 bases and J by 8 bases. From germline, CDR1 is MNHEY and CDR2 SVGEGT. There are 14 residues in the CDR3. The CDR3 DNA reads TGTGCCAGCAGTTCCCTAAGGGGGCAAAGAGAAGCTTTCTTT. This gives the protein CASSSLRGQREAFF.

The J gene is TRBJ1-2, the V gene TRBV12-3 or TRBV12-4; 7 bases align to TRBD1. CDR3 size: 13 residues. V lost 7 bases and J lost 6; bases outside the gene matches: 8. The DNA for the CDR3 is TGTGCCAGCACTCCTGACAGGGTCCATGGCTACACCTTC. Translation: CASTPDRVHGYTF.

In this sample, this clone turned up once. V and J are TRBV4-2 and TRBJ1-2; 7 bases map to TRBD1. The ends lost 0 bases at V and 14 bases at J; junction bases unmatched: 12. Germline CDR1 LGHNA, CDR2 YNFKEQ. This CDR3 comprises 14 residues. The CDR3 DNA reads TGTGCCAGCAGCCAAGAATTCGGCCGGGACAGCAATACCTTC. Encoded protein: CASSQEFGRDSNTF.

The J gene is TRBJ1-2, the V gene TRBV6-5; tentative D call: TRBD1 (5 bases). V dropped 9 bases and J dropped 5 bases, with 19 bases sitting between them. Germline CDR1 reads MNHEY; CDR2 reads SVGAGI. The CDR3 loop spans 14 amino acids. The CDR3: CASGSPEDKYGYTF. In DNA, the CDR3 is TGTGCCAGTGGCAGCCCAGAGGACAAATATGGCTACACCTTC.

A word on this clone: The sample holds other DNA sequences that translate to the same CDR3. The rearrangement uses TRBV2 and TRBJ1-1; D is unresolved. V was cut by 7 bases and J by 1 base, with 10 bases left in between. Per germline, CDR1 SNHLY and CDR2 FYNNEI. The CDR3 loop spans 13 amino acids. In nucleotides, the CDR3 is TGTGCCAGCACCCTCGATAGGAACACTGAAGCTTTCTTT. It specifies CASTLDRNTEAFF. Filled out from reference TRBV2 and TRBJ1-1, the complete variable domain reads EPEVTQTPSHQVTQMGQEVILRCVPISNHLYFYWYRQILGQKVEFLVSFYNNEISEKSEIFDDQFSVERPDGSNFTLKIRSTKLEDSAMYFCASTLDRNTEAFFGQGTRLTVV.

CDR3 bases: TGTGCCAGCAGCCGAGAAACCCCGAACACCGGGGAGCTGTTTTTT. Translating gives CASSRETPNTGELFF. The chain recombines TRBV11-2 with TRBJ2-2; D is ambiguous. Per the germline V gene, CDR1 is SGHAT and CDR2 is FQNNGV. V dropped 5 bases and J dropped 0 bases, with 10 bases sitting between them. The CDR3 contains 15 residues.

V is TRBV5-1 and J is TRBJ1-5; D might be TRBD1 (5 bases). The germline gives CDR1 SGHRS, CDR2 YFSETQ. This CDR3 has 14 amino acids. Trimming stripped 0 bases from V and 6 bases from J, with 10 bases between. The DNA for the CDR3 is TGCGCCAGCAGCTTGGAGTGGGGGGGTCAGCCCCAGCATTTT. This translates into CASSLEWGGQPQHF.

The count of this clone is one. The rearrangement joins TRBV29-1 to TRBJ1-1; D uncertain. V gave up 8 bases and J gave up 0 bases, with 16 bases separating them. The CDR3 extends over 14 amino acids. CDR1 is SQVTM and CDR2 is ANQGSEA in the germline V gene. The CDR3 loop is CSPPPRIVNTEAFF. CDR3 DNA sequence: TGCAGCCCTCCCCCCCGAATAGTGAACACTGAAGCTTTCTTT. Full variable domain (missing parts from reference TRBV29-1 and TRBJ1-1): SAVISQKPSRDICQRGTSLTIQCQVDSQVTMMFWYRQQPGQSLTLIATANQGSEATYESGFVIDKFPISRPNLTFSTLTVSNMSPEDSSIYLCSPPPRIVNTEAFFGQGTRLTVV.

This clone appeared a single time. The CDR3: CAISEAGLGETQYF. CDR3 bases: TGTGCCATCAGTGAGGCGGGCCTTGGGGAGACCCAGTACTTC. The chain carries TRBV10-3 and TRBJ2-5; D may be TRBD2 (5 bases). The CDR3 totals 14 residues. CDR1 is ENHRY and CDR2 is SYGVKD in the germline V gene. V shed 2 bases and J shed 5 bases, with 12 bases lying between them.

V usage is TRBV4-1 and J usage is TRBJ1-5, with TRBD1 matching over 7 bases. The CDR3 spans 16 residues. The V segment lost 0 bases and the J segment 4 bases; nucleotides outside the gene matches: 6. Germline CDR1 MGHRA, CDR2 YSYEKL. The CDR3 reads CASSQDSGTANQPQHF. In DNA, the CDR3 is TGCGCCAGCAGCCAAGATTCGGGGACAGCAAATCAGCCCCAGCATTTT.

The gene calls are TRBV2 and TRBJ1-2; 7 nucleotides match TRBD1. V lost 7 bases and J lost 4; bases outside the gene matches: 6. The CDR3 runs 13 residues. Germline V gives CDR1 SNHLY, CDR2 FYNNEI. Here the CDR3 reads CASTSTGLYGYTF. CDR3 coding DNA: TGTGCCAGCACCTCGACAGGGCTCTATGGCTACACCTTC.

This clone was observed once. V gene TRBV11-1 combines with J gene TRBJ1-1; D not resolved. V was trimmed by 5 bases and J by 4 bases, leaving 11 bases between them. CDR3 size: 13 residues. Germline CDR1 and CDR2: SGHAT and FQDESV (reference sequence). The CDR3 sequence is CASSLLEGTEAFF. Written as DNA, the CDR3 is TGTGCCAGCAGCCTCCTAGAAGGCACTGAAGCTTTCTTT.

J is TRBJ1-4 and V is TRBV5-1; TRBD1 aligns across 8 bases. The V gene's germline CDR1 is SGHRS and CDR2 YFSETQ. V shed 5 bases and J 0 bases; nucleotides not matched to a gene: 6. The CDR3 length is 16 residues. The CDR3 loop reads CASRTTTGATNEKLFF. The CDR3 coding sequence is TGCGCCAGCAGAACCACGACAGGGGCAACTAATGAAAAACTGTTTTTT.

Turning to this clone: Other DNA sequences from this sample encode an identical CDR3 as well. The CDR3 here is CASSRQGNQPQHF. The CDR3 DNA reads TGTGCCAGTAGTCGACAGGGCAATCAGCCCCAGCATTTT. The V gene is TRBV19, the J gene TRBJ1-5, with D perhaps TRBD1 (6 bases). V shed 5 bases and J shed 2 bases, with 7 bases lying between them. This CDR3 has 13 residues. Germline loops: CDR1 LNHDA, CDR2 SQIVND (reference sequence).

This rearrangement joins TRBV19 to TRBJ2-3; maybe TRBD2 (6 bases). V dropped 7 bases and J dropped 5 bases, with 13 bases sitting between them. The germline V gene encodes CDR1 LNHDA and CDR2 SQIVND (reference sequence). This CDR3 spans 13 amino acids. As DNA, the CDR3 is TGTGCCAGTACAGGCGGGGTGGGAGATACGCAGTATTTT. Amino acid sequence: CASTGGVGDTQYF.

The chain links TRBV11-3 to TRBJ1-1, with D possibly TRBD1 on 5 matching bases. V was shortened by 5 bases and J by 7 bases, with 14 bases between the two germline ends. This CDR3 spans 13 amino acids. Germline V gene lookup returns CDR1 SGHNT and CDR2 YENEEA. For the CDR3, the DNA is TGTGCCAGCAGCGTCTCCCAGGGTAGTGAAGCTTTCTTT. This sequence encodes CASSVSQGSEAFF.

The chain uses TRBV9 and TRBJ1-4; D remains ambiguous. Per germline, CDR1 SGDLS and CDR2 YYNGEE. There are 16 residues in the CDR3. V was trimmed by 3 bases and J by 7 bases, leaving 19 bases between them. The CDR3 nucleotides read TGTGCCAGCAGCGAGCCCCTCTATCAAGCCGGTGAAAAACTGTTTTTT. It specifies CASSEPLYQAGEKLFF.

The chain combines TRBV9 with TRBJ2-3, with D unresolved. The CDR3 contains 14 residues. Germline V CDR1 and CDR2: SGDLS, YYNGEE. The germline V and J ends were trimmed by 0 bases and 2 bases, with 7 bases remaining between them. CDR3 nucleotide sequence: TGTGCCAGCAGCGTAGAAGAGGCCACAGATACGCAGTATTTT. Residues: CASSVEEATDTQYF.

The chain carries TRBV6-1 and TRBJ1-1; 7 positions match TRBD1. V gave up 4 bases and J gave up 6 bases; unmatched junction bases: 17. There are 17 residues in the CDR3. Looked up from germline, CDR1 is MNHNS and CDR2 is SASEGT. The CDR3 bases are TGTGCCAGCAGTGCCCCCGGGACAGCCTTAAGAATAGCTGAAGCTTTCTTT. Translation gives CASSAPGTALRIAEAFF.

The chain couples TRBV5-1 to TRBJ2-3; D is ambiguous. The length of the CDR3 is 13 residues. Germline loops: CDR1 SGHRS, CDR2 YFSETQ. Trimming removed 4 bases from V and 0 bases from J, with 6 bases in between. In DNA form, the CDR3 reads TGCGCCAGCAGCGGGCAGAGCACAGATACGCAGTATTTT. Its translation: CASSGQSTDTQYF.

V and J are TRBV9 and TRBJ2-5; 11 bases map to TRBD1. Trimming at V came to 3 bases and at J to 4 bases, leaving 2 bases not matched to a gene. Per the germline V gene, CDR1 is SGDLS and CDR2 is YYNGEE. This CDR3 comprises 14 residues. The CDR3 loop reads CASSDGQGAETQYF. CDR3 DNA sequence: TGTGCCAGCAGCGACGGACAGGGGGCAGAGACCCAGTACTTC.

The rearrangement joins TRBV27 to TRBJ2-7, with a possible D match to TRBD2 (5 bases). Trimming stripped 4 bases from V and 2 bases from J, with 12 bases between. CDR3 length equals 14 residues. Germline CDR1 is MNHEY and CDR2 is SMNVEV (reference sequence). The CDR3 here is CASSWAGSAYEQYF. Here the CDR3 DNA reads TGTGCCAGCAGTTGGGCGGGCTCAGCCTACGAGCAGTACTTC.

The V gene is TRBV19, the J gene TRBJ2-1; possible D gene TRBD1, 5 bases. Germline V gene data show CDR1 as LNHDA and CDR2 as SQIVND (reference sequence). V lost 1 base and J lost 10, with 23 bases in between. The CDR3 loop spans 17 amino acids. This CDR3 is CASSIAPSRVGYREQFF. The CDR3 DNA sequence: TGTGCCAGTAGTATAGCCCCGTCCAGGGTGGGGTATCGAGAGCAGTTCTTC.

V and J are TRBV9 and TRBJ1-2, with 8 bases identical to TRBD1. Germline CDR1 and CDR2: SGDLS and YYNGEE. The CDR3 spans 14 residues. V trimming: 4 bases; J trimming: 7 bases; junction bases outside the gene matches: 9. DNA of the CDR3: TGTGCCAGCAGCACCTGGACAGGGCTTGGTGGCTACACCTTC. As protein: CASSTWTGLGGYTF.

The V and J genes are TRBV6-5 and TRBJ1-1; TRBD1 aligns across 9 bases. In germline, CDR1 is MNHEY, CDR2 SVGAGI. The CDR3 is 14 amino acids. With 6 bases clipped from V and 1 base from J, the junction kept 3 bases outside the gene matches. For the CDR3, the DNA is TGTGCCAGCAGAGTGACAGGGGGGAACACTGAAGCTTTCTTT. Encoded protein: CASRVTGGNTEAFF.

This clone came up a few times. This chain joins TRBV7-3 and TRBJ1-1; D is unclear. CDR3 length: 14 amino acids. V lost 2 bases and J 2 bases, leaving 9 bases between the germline ends. CDR1 and CDR2 from the germline V gene are SGHTA and FQGTGA. The CDR3 nucleotides read TGTGCCAGCAGCTTAGGGCACACCAACACTGAAGCTTTCTTT. It translates to CASSLGHTNTEAFF.

This clone was detected only once. This sequence joins TRBV13 and TRBJ2-1; TRBD2 agrees at 13 bases. Germline V CDR1 and CDR2: PRHDT, FYEKMQ (reference sequence). V trimming: 3 bases; J trimming: 2 bases; junction bases outside the gene matches: 7. This CDR3 contains 18 residues. The CDR3 spells CASSLTSGGLSPYNEQFF. The CDR3 bases are TGTGCCAGCAGCTTGACTAGCGGGGGGTTAAGTCCCTACAATGAGCAGTTCTTC.

The chain carries TRBV5-5 and TRBJ1-5, with D maybe TRBD1 (6 bases). Germline V gene lookup returns CDR1 SGHKS and CDR2 YYEKEE (reference sequence). Trimming shortened V by 2 bases and J by 0 bases, and 15 bases separated the two germline ends. The CDR3 covers 17 residues. The CDR3 reads CASSLTTGRDSNQPQHF. The CDR3 DNA reads TGTGCCAGCAGCTTAACTACAGGGCGTGATAGCAATCAGCCCCAGCATTTT.